What follows describes a single TCR beta chain. Germline V CDR1 and CDR2: MNHEY, SVGAGI. The V gene lost 4 bases and the J gene lost 5 bases, with 6 bases spanning the gap. The CDR3 has 12 amino acids. The data were obtained in a study of PD-1 blockade in classical Hodgkin lymphoma. Time point here: cycle 4 day 1 (C4D1), after about 6 weeks of nivolumab. Exposure to brentuximab vedotin varied, and each patient had relapsed following autologous stem cell transplantation. Patients showed best responses of complete response, partial response or progressive disease. Sequenced by immunoSEQ multiplex PCR; TCRdb stores in-frame clones only, minus some. The sample records 45,000 to 55,000 clones, roughly 80% being singletons.

This chain connects TRBV6-5 to TRBJ1-5, with D hard to call. This specimen consisted of peripheral blood mononuclear cells (PBMCs), obtained before the fourth cycle of nivolumab. The source is a human donor with classical Hodgkin lymphoma. CDR3 protein: CASSSSDQPQHF. CDR3 DNA sequence: TGTGCCAGCAGTTCAAGCGATCAGCCCCAGCATTTT.